This T cell receptor (beta chain) came from a study of blood T cell repertoires in COVID-19 (dated by TCRdb to about 2020). With regard to the full study: Samples from collaborators originated in the United States, Italy and Spain and spanned both the acute and convalescent phases of COVID-19. The material from the prospective study consisted of cDNA or gDNA derived from T cells, B-cell-depleted T cells, or PBMCs. Samples came from the ongoing ImmuneRACE study (first 160 participants) plus 1,254 subjects from 6 global collaborators. A freely available public database, intended as a resource for researchers studying the immune response to SARS-CoV-2, is where the repertoires were released. Where available, HLA class I and class II types were taken from metadata supplied by the sample provider and were not determined by assay-based typing. Nearly every sample came with metadata listing a de-identified subject ID, COVID-19 status, age in years and sex. Subjects who had been exposed to COVID-19, were actively infected with it, or had recovered from it provided the deeply sampled blood TCRbeta repertoires that made up the dataset.

Per the germline V gene, ENHRY is the CDR1 and SYGVKD is the CDR2. The CDR3 runs 16 amino acids, cysteine and phenylalanine included. Just the 48-base CDR3 DNA is kept, in frame starting at base 1. Clipping removes 5 bases from V and 4 bases from J, with 6 as the unmatched junction base count. General conclusions and limits of the study: The quantity of clinical and demographic metadata differed by source and by participant and was supplied without curation.

Points on this clone: Its recognized antigen is unknown. Nothing much larger sits one base from this clone, and base qualities are not available.

The immunoSEQ Assay, a bias-controlled multiplex PCR, was used to amplify TCRbeta CDR3 regions from genomic DNA. The study's own analysis went as follows. The number of nucleated cells in each sample was estimated by amplification of reference gene primers within the assay. To quantify the absolute abundance of each unique TCRbeta CDR3 rearrangement, sequence reads were collapsed and filtered. Productive Simpson clonality was computed per sample as the square root of Simpson's diversity index over productive rearrangements. TCRdb retrieved this table from immuneACCESS and kept in-frame rearrangements only. Not all clones are present; in checked studies, unresolved V genes account for under half, and no reason is known for the remainder. V and J calls plus clone size are reproduced from that table; the DNA served to infer D and trimming. The sample table lists approximately 120,000 clones, about 78% of them with a count of one. The ten largest clones capture roughly 4.7% of the sample.

The collaborating institutions used their own protocols to collect whole blood in K2EDTA tubes. Collaborator samples were shipped for TCRbeta analysis as frozen whole blood, isolated PBMCs, or DNA extracted from either sample type. This chain joins TRBV10-3 to TRBJ2-6; TRBD1 aligns with 9 central bases. This TCR was sampled from a human donor in a cohort sampled during active or convalescent COVID-19. The specimen was peripheral blood. The DNA sequence is TGTGCCATCAGTCCGGGACAGGGTTCAGGGGCCAACGTCCTGACTTTC. The resulting protein is CAISPGQGSGANVLTF.